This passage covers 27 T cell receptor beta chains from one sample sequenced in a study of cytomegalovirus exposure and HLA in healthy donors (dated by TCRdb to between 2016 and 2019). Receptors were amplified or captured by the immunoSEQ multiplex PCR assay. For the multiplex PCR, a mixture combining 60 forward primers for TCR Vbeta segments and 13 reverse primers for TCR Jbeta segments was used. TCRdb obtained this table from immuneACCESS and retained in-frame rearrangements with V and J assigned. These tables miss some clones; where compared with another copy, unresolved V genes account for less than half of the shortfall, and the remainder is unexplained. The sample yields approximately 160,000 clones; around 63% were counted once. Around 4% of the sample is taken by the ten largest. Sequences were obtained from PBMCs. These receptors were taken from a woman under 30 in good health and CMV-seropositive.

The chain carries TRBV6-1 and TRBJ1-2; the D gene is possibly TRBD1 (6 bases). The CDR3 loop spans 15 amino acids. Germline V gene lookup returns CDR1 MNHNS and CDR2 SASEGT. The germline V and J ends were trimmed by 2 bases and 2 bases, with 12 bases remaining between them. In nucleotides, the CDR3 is TGTGCCAGCAGTGAACCGGGCGGACAGAACTATGGCTACACCTTC. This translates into CASSEPGGQNYGYTF.

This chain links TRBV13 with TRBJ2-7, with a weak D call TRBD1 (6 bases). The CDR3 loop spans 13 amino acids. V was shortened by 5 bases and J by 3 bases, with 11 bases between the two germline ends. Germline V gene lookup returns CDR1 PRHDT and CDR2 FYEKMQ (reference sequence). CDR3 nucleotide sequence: TGTGCCAGCAGCCAAACAGGGTTCTACGAGCAGTACTTC. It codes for CASSQTGFYEQYF.

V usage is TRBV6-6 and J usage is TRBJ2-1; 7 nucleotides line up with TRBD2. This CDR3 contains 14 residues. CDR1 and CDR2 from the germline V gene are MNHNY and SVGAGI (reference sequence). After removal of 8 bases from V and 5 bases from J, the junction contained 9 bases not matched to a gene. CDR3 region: CASSTSDPNNEQFF. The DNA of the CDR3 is TGTGCCAGCTCAACTAGCGACCCAAACAATGAGCAGTTCTTC.

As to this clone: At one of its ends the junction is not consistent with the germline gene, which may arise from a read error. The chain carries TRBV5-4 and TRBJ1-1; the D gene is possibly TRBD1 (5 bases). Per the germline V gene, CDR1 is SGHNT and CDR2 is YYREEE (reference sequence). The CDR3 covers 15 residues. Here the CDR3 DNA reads TGTGCCAGCAGCTTGGTAGGGACTGGAGACACGGAAGCTTTCTTT. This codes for CASSLVGTGDTEAFF. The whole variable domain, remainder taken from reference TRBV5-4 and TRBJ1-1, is ETGVTQSPTHLIKTRGQQVTLRCSSQSGHNTVSWYQQALGQGPQFIFQYYREEENGRGNFPPRFSGLQFPNYSSELNVNALELDDSALYLCASSLVGTGDTEAFFGQGTRLTVV.

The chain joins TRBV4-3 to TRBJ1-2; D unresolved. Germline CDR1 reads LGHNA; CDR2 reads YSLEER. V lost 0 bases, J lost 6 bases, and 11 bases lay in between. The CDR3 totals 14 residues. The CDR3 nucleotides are TGCGCCAGCAGCCAAGATGAGGGCGCGCATGGCTACACCTTC. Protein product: CASSQDEGAHGYTF.

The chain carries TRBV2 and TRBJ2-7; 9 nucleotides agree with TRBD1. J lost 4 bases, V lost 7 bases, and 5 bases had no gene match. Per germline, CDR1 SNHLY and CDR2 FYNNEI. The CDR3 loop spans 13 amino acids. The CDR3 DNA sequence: TGTGCCAGCAATGGACAGGGGAGGTACGAGCAGTACTTC. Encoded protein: CASNGQGRYEQYF.

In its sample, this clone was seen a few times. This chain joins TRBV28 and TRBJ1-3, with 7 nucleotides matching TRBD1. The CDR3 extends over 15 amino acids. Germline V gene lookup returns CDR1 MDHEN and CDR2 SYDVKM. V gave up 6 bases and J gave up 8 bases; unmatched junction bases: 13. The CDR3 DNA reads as TGTGCCAGCAGCCCCGGACAGGTCCGATTGGACACCATATATTTT. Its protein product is CASSPGQVRLDTIYF.

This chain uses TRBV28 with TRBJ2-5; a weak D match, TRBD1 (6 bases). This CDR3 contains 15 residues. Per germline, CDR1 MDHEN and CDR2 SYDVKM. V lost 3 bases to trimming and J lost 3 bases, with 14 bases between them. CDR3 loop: CASSFIDRRKETQYF. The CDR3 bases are TGTGCCAGCAGTTTTATAGACAGGAGAAAAGAGACCCAGTACTTC.

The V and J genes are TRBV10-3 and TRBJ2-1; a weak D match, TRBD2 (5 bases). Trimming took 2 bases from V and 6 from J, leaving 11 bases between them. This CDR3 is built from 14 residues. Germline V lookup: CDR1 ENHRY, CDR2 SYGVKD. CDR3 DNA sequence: TGTGCCATCAGTGAGAGGGATAGCGCCAATGAGCAGTTCTTC. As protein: CAISERDSANEQFF.

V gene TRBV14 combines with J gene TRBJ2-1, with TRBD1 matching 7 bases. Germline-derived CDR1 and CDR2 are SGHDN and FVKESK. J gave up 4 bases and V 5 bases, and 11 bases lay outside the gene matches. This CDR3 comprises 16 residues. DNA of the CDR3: TGTGCCAGCAGCGCCGCCCGGGGACAGAAATACAATGAGCAGTTCTTC. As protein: CASSAARGQKYNEQFF.

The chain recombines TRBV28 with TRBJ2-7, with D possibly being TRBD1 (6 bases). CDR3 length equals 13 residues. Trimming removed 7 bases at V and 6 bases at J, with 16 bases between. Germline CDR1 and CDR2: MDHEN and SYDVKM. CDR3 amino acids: CASKGTFLLEQYF. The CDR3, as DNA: TGTGCCAGCAAAGGGACATTTCTCCTCGAGCAGTACTTC.

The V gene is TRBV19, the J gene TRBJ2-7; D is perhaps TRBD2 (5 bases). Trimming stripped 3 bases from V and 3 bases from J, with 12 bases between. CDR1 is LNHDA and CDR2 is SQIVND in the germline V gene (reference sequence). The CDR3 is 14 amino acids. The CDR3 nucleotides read TGTGCCAGTAGTATCGCCGGGGATCGCTACGAGCAGTACTTC. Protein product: CASSIAGDRYEQYF.

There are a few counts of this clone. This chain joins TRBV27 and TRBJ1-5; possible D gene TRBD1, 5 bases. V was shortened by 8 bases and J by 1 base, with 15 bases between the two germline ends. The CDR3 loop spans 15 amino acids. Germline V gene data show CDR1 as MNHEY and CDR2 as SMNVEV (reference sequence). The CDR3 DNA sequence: TGTGCCAGCCGGGGGGGAACCTCAAGCAATCAGCCCCAGCATTTT. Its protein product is CASRGGTSSNQPQHF.

CDR3 region: CASRSTGYGYTF. CDR3 coding DNA: TGTGCCAGCAGATCGACAGGGTACGGCTACACCTTC. The chain uses TRBV6-5 and TRBJ1-2; 7 bases line up with TRBD1. Trimming at V came to 6 bases and at J to 8 bases, leaving 6 bases not matched to a gene. The CDR3 sequence is 12 residues long. Germline lookup yields CDR1 MNHEY and CDR2 SVGAGI.

CDR3 bases: TGTGCCAGCAGCCTCAGACTCGGGAAAGGGGAAAAACTGTTTTTT. This encodes CASSLRLGKGEKLFF. This chain joins TRBV7-9 and TRBJ1-4; D call uncertain. The germline gives CDR1 SEHNR, CDR2 FQNEAQ (reference sequence). This CDR3 comprises 15 residues. Trimming shortened V by 5 bases and J by 8 bases, and 18 bases separated the two germline ends.

This chain's CDR3 is CASSPSGYGYTF. Here the CDR3 DNA reads TGTGCCAGCAGTCCCTCAGGCTATGGCTACACCTTC. The chain is built from TRBV28 and TRBJ1-2; D gene uncertain. The CDR3 runs to 12 residues. Germline V gene lookup returns CDR1 MDHEN and CDR2 SYDVKM. The V gene lost 5 bases and the J gene lost 4 bases, with 8 bases spanning the gap.

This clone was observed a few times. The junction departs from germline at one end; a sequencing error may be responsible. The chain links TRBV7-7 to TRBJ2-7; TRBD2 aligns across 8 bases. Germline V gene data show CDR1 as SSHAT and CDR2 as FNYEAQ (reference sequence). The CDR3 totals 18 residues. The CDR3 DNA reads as TGTGCTAGCAGCTTAGAGATATCCGGAACGGGAGGGTGCTACGAGCAGTACTTC. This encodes CASSLEISGTGGCYEQYF.

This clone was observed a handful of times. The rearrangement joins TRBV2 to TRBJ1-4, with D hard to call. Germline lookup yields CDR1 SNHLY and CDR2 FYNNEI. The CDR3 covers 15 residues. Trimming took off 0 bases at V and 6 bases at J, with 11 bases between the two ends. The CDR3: CASSEAPAGDEKLFF. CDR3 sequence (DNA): TGTGCCAGCAGTGAAGCGCCAGCCGGGGATGAAAAACTGTTTTTT.

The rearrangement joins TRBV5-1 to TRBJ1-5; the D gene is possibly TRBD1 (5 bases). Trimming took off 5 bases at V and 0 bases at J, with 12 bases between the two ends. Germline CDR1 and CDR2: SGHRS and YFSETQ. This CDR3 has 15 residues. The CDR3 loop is CASRMDTRSNQPQHF. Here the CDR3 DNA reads TGCGCCAGCAGGATGGACACTCGTAGCAATCAGCCCCAGCATTTT. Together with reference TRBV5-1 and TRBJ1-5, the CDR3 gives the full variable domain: KAGVTQTPRYLIKTRGQQVTLSCSPISGHRSVSWYQQTPGQGLQFLFEYFSETQRNKGNFPGRFSGRQFSNSRSEMNVSTLELGDSALYLCASRMDTRSNQPQHFGDGTRLSIL.

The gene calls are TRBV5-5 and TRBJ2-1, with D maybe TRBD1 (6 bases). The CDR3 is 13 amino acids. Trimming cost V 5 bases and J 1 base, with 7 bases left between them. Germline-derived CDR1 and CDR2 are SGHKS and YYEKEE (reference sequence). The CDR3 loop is CASRGASYNEQFF. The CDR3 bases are TGTGCCAGCAGGGGGGCATCCTACAATGAGCAGTTCTTC.

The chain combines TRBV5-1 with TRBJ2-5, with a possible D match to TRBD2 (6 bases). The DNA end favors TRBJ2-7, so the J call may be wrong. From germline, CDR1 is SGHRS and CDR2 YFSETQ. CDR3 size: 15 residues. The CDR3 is CASSLARSGSYEQYF. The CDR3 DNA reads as TGCGCCAGCAGCTTGGCCAGAAGCGGGTCCTACGAGCAGTACTTC.

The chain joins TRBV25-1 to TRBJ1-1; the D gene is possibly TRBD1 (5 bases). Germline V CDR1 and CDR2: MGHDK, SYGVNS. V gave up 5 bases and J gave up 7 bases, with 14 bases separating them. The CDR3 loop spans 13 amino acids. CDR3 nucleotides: TGTGCCAGCAGTCCCACTAACGGGGGTGAAGCTTTCTTT. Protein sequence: CASSPTNGGEAFF.

The CDR3 DNA reads TGTGCCTCGATGTTGGGACAGGGGAGCGAGCAGTACTTC. Translation: CASMLGQGSEQYF. J is TRBJ2-7 and V is TRBV11-2; 10 positions agree with TRBD1. Germline lookup yields CDR1 SGHAT and CDR2 FQNNGV. The CDR3 covers 13 residues. Unmatched junction bases numbered 10, after V lost 11 bases and J lost 6 bases.

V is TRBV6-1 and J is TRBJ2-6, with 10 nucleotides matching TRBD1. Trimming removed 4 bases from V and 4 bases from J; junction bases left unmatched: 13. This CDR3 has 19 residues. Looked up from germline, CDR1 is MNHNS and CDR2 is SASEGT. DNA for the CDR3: TGTGCCAGCAGTGGGATATGGGACAGGGGATCGTCGGGGGCCAACGTCCTGACTTTC. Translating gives CASSGIWDRGSSGANVLTF.

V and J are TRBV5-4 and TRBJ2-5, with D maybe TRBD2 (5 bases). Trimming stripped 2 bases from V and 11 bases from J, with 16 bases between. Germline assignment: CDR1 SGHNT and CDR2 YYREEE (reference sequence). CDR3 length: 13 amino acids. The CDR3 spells CASSFGVDRWQYF. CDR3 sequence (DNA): TGTGCCAGCAGCTTCGGGGTAGATAGGTGGCAGTACTTC.

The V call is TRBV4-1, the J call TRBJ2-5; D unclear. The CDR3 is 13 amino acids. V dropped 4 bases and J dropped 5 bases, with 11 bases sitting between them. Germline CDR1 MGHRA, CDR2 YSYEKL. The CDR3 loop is CASSRPFTETQYF. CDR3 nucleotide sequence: TGCGCCAGCAGCCGGCCATTTACGGAGACCCAGTACTTC.

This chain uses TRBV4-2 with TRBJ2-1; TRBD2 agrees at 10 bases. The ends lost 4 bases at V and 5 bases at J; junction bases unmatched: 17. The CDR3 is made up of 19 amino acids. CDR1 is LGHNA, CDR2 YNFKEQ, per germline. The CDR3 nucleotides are TGTGCCAGCAGCCGAAGCCTTTTAGCGGGAGGAATTGTCCACAATGAGCAGTTCTTC. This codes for CASSRSLLAGGIVHNEQFF.